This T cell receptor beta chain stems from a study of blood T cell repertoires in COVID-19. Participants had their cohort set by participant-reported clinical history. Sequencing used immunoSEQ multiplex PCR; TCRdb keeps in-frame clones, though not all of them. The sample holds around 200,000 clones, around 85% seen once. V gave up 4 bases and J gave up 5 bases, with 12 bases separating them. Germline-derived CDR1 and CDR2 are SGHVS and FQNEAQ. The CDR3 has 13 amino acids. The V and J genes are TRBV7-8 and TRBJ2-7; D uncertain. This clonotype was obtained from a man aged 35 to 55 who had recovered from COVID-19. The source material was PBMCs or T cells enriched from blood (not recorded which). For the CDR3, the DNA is TGTGCCAGCAGCTCAATCGGGTCCCACGAGCAGTACTTC. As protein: CASSSIGSHEQYF.